This passage covers 3 T cell receptor beta chains from one sample sequenced in a study of blood T cell repertoires in COVID-19. This table comes from immunoSEQ multiplex PCR, and its TCRdb copy is limited to in-frame clones, with some not included. Seen here are hundreds of thousands of clones, about 89% observed once, and the top ten hold about 7.8%. Sequencing was done on a sample of peripheral blood. Source of these receptors: a woman aged 50 to 65 who had recovered from COVID-19.

The CDR3 bases are TGTGCCAGCAGCTTAAGAAAACAGGGGAAAATTATGAACACTGAAGCTTTCTTT. Protein sequence: CASSLRKQGKIMNTEAFF. The chain recombines TRBV11-2 with TRBJ1-1, with 7 nucleotides matching TRBD1. V was pared by 2 bases and J by 0 bases, with 12 bases of the junction left unmatched. Germline V gene lookup returns CDR1 SGHAT and CDR2 FQNNGV. This CDR3 is 18 amino acids long.

This clone was observed once. This chain connects TRBV5-1 to TRBJ2-1; the D gene is possibly TRBD2 (6 bases). The CDR3 runs 14 residues. The germline CDR1 and CDR2 sequences are SGHRS and YFSETQ. V lost 4 bases to trimming and J lost 12 bases, with 20 bases between them. The CDR3 spells CASSPGTPGRGQFF. CDR3 coding DNA: TGCGCCAGCAGCCCCGGGACTCCCGGTCGTGGGCAGTTCTTC.

CDR3 in DNA: TGTGCCAGCAGAGGACGGGATCAAGAGACCCAGTACTTC. It codes for CASRGRDQETQYF. This chain links TRBV10-3 with TRBJ2-5, with a weak D call TRBD2 (5 bases). The germline gives CDR1 ENHRY, CDR2 SYGVKD. Trimming shortened V by 10 bases and J by 2 bases, and 14 bases separated the two germline ends. The CDR3 is 13 amino acids.